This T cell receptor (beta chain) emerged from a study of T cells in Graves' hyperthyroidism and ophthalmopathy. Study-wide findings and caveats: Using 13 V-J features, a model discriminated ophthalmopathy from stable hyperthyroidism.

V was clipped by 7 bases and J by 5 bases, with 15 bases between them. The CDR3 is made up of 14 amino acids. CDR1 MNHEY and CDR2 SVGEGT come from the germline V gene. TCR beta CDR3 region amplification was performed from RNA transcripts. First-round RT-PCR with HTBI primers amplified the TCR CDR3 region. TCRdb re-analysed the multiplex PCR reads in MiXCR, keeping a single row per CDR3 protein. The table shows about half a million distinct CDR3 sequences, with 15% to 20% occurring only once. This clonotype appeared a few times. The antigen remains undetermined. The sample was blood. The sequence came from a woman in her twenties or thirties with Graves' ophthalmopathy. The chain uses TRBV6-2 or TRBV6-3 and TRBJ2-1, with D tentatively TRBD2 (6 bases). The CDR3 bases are TGTGCCAGCACTCGGGAGCCGGTCCACAATGAGCAGTTCTTC. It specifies CASTREPVHNEQFF.